A selection of T cell receptor beta chains follows, all from one sample in a study of HIV-infected children after antiretroviral therapy interruption. One entry per CDR3 protein, called by TCRdb with MiXCR from the 3' RACE reads. In the table there are about 15,000 distinct CDR3 sequences, around 3.2% of which are singletons. This sample comprised CD45RA+ CD4+ T cells from PBMCs, obtained from a donor given antiretroviral therapy, either interrupted or continuous. These receptors came from a child aged 2-17 years with HIV. Each CDR3 is given with its conserved first and last residue. A D gene is named only where the DNA matches it firmly. Expanded clones get a size class; other rows say once, few or many, or leave the size out.

D gene: .; V gene: TRBV28; clone size: many; J gene: TRBJ1-5; CDR3 DNA: TGTGCCAGCAGGGGAAACAATCAGCCCCAGCATTTT; CDR3 protein: CASRGNNQPQHF
D gene: TRBD1; V gene: TRBV20-1; clone size: medium-sized; J gene: TRBJ1-4; CDR3 DNA: TGCAGTGCTAGTAGCAGGGGGCGGGGGGAAAAACTGTTTTTT; CDR3 protein: CSASSRGRGEKLFF
D gene: .; V gene: TRBV12-3/TRBV12-4; clone size: medium-sized; J gene: TRBJ1-1; CDR3 DNA: TGTGCCAGCAGTTTAGGTCGGAGCCGCAATACGATTAGGCGAGCTTTCTTT; CDR3 protein: CASSLGRSRNTIRRAFF
D gene: TRBD1; V gene: TRBV20-1; clone size: many; J gene: TRBJ2-7; CDR3 DNA: TGCAGTGCTCGAGACAGGGTATTCTCCTACGAGCAGTACTTC; CDR3 protein: CSARDRVFSYEQYF
D gene: .; V gene: TRBV2; clone size: many; J gene: TRBJ1-5; CDR3 DNA: TGTGCCAGCAGAGACAGCGGCAATCAGCCCCAGCATTTT; CDR3 protein: CASRDSGNQPQHF
D gene: TRBD2; V gene: TRBV18; clone size: medium-sized; J gene: TRBJ2-1; CDR3 DNA: TGTGCCAGCTCGTTCAGCGGGAGGATGGATGAGCAGTTCTTC; CDR3 protein: CASSFSGRMDEQFF
D gene: .; V gene: TRBV5-1; clone size: many; J gene: TRBJ2-1; CDR3 DNA: TGCGCCAGCAGCTCAGCGAGCTCCTACAATGAGCAGTTCTTC; CDR3 protein: CASSSASSYNEQFF
D gene: .; V gene: TRBV20-1; clone size: many; J gene: TRBJ2-7; CDR3 DNA: TGCAGTGCTCGGCCCCGTGGAGGACACTGGACCTACGAGCAGTACTTC; CDR3 protein: CSARPRGGHWTYEQYF
D gene: .; V gene: TRBV24-1; clone size: many; J gene: TRBJ1-2; CDR3 DNA: TGTGCCACCAGCGGGGAAACCCCCTCTGGCTACACCTTC; CDR3 protein: CATSGETPSGYTF
D gene: .; V gene: TRBV2; clone size: many; J gene: TRBJ1-1; CDR3 DNA: TGTGCCAGCAGCCAGACATCAAACACAGAAGTCTTCTTT; CDR3 protein: CASSQTSNTEVFF
D gene: TRBD1; V gene: TRBV20-1; clone size: many; J gene: TRBJ1-1; CDR3 DNA: TGCAGTGCTAGCCCAGGGGGGATGAACACTGAAGCTTTCTTT; CDR3 protein: CSASPGGMNTEAFF
D gene: .; V gene: TRBV12-3/TRBV12-4; clone size: medium-sized; J gene: TRBJ1-1; CDR3 DNA: TGTGCCAGCAGTCCAGGACACCTTAGGACTGAAGCTTTCTTT; CDR3 protein: CASSPGHLRTEAFF
D gene: .; V gene: TRBV12-3/TRBV12-4; clone size: many; J gene: TRBJ2-3; CDR3 DNA: TGTGCCAGCAGTTTGTATTCCACAGATACGCAGTATTTT; CDR3 protein: CASSLYSTDTQYF
D gene: .; V gene: TRBV5-6; clone size: few; J gene: TRBJ1-2; CDR3 DNA: TGTGCCAGCAGCTTGGTTTCCTTCGTGAGGGGCTACACCTTC; CDR3 protein: CASSLVSFVRGYTF
D gene: .; V gene: TRBV5-1; clone size: many; J gene: TRBJ1-2; CDR3 DNA: TGCGCCAGCAGCCCAAAAGGAAGTGATGGCTACACCTTC; CDR3 protein: CASSPKGSDGYTF
D gene: TRBD1; V gene: TRBV5-1; clone size: .; J gene: TRBJ1-2; CDR3 DNA: TGCGCCAGCAGCTTCGGACAGGGCTCTAACTATGGCTACACCTTC; CDR3 protein: CASSFGQGSNYGYTF
D gene: .; V gene: TRBV25-1; clone size: many; J gene: TRBJ2-6; CDR3 DNA: TGTGCCAGCAGTGCCCACAGGGATGGGGCCAACGTCCTGACTTTC; CDR3 protein: CASSAHRDGANVLTF
D gene: .; V gene: TRBV20-1; clone size: many; J gene: TRBJ1-1; CDR3 DNA: TGCAGTGCTAGAGATATCCCCGCCAAATTAGAAGCTTTCTTT; CDR3 protein: CSARDIPAKLEAFF
D gene: .; V gene: TRBV19; clone size: many; J gene: TRBJ2-5; CDR3 DNA: TGTGCCAGCAGTATAGACCAAGACACCCAGTACTTT; CDR3 protein: CASSIDQDTQYF
D gene: .; V gene: TRBV12-3/TRBV12-4; clone size: many; J gene: TRBJ1-1; CDR3 DNA: TGTGCCAGCAGCTATTTGGAGGGTCAAGCTTTCTTT; CDR3 protein: CASSYLEGQAFF
D gene: .; V gene: TRBV5-1; clone size: many; J gene: TRBJ1-2; CDR3 DNA: TGCGCCAGCAGCTTGAACAGGGATGGTGGCTACACCTTC; CDR3 protein: CASSLNRDGGYTF
D gene: .; V gene: TRBV12-3/TRBV12-4; clone size: many; J gene: TRBJ1-1; CDR3 DNA: TGTGCCAGCAGCCCCTTGTTGGACACTGAAGCTTTCTTT; CDR3 protein: CASSPLLDTEAFF
D gene: .; V gene: TRBV5-6; clone size: many; J gene: TRBJ2-5; CDR3 DNA: TGTGCCAGCAGCTTAAACCAAGAGACCCAGTACTTC; CDR3 protein: CASSLNQETQYF
D gene: .; V gene: TRBV19; clone size: many; J gene: TRBJ1-4; CDR3 DNA: TGTGCCAGTAGTAGGGGAACATCTCCAACTAATGAAAAACTGTTTTTT; CDR3 protein: CASSRGTSPTNEKLFF
D gene: .; V gene: TRBV19; clone size: .; J gene: TRBJ1-2; CDR3 DNA: TGTGCCAGTAGTTTACAGGCGAACTATGGCTACACCTTC; CDR3 protein: CASSLQANYGYTF
D gene: .; V gene: TRBV7-2; clone size: many; J gene: TRBJ2-7; CDR3 DNA: TGTGCCAGCAGCTTCTCCTACGAGCAGTACTTC; CDR3 protein: CASSFSYEQYF
D gene: .; V gene: TRBV19; clone size: many; J gene: TRBJ1-2; CDR3 DNA: TGTGCCAGTAGTATTAGCGGGCAAAGGGAAGTCGGTGGCTACACCTTC; CDR3 protein: CASSISGQREVGGYTF
D gene: .; V gene: TRBV15; clone size: many; J gene: TRBJ1-2; CDR3 DNA: TGTGCCACCAGCAGGCCGGAGCAAGGCTACACCTTC; CDR3 protein: CATSRPEQGYTF
D gene: TRBD1; V gene: TRBV28; clone size: many; J gene: TRBJ2-1; CDR3 DNA: TGTGCCAGCAGTACTTCCGGGACAGGGGGCGGTGAGCAGTTCTTC; CDR3 protein: CASSTSGTGGGEQFF
D gene: .; V gene: TRBV21-1; clone size: many; J gene: TRBJ1-1; CDR3 DNA: TGTGCCAGCAGCAGCCGGACAAGGTTGAACACTGAAGCTTTCTTT; CDR3 protein: CASSSRTRLNTEAFF
D gene: .; V gene: TRBV20-1; clone size: medium-sized; J gene: TRBJ2-2; CDR3 DNA: TGCAGCGCCCCGGCTCTCAGCAACACCGGGGAGCTGTTTTTT; CDR3 protein: CSAPALSNTGELFF
D gene: .; V gene: TRBV12-3/TRBV12-4; clone size: many; J gene: TRBJ1-6; CDR3 DNA: TGTGCCAGCAGTTTGAGTCCGGGGGCTGATTCACCCCTCCACTTT; CDR3 protein: CASSLSPGADSPLHF
D gene: TRBD1; V gene: TRBV12-3/TRBV12-4; clone size: many; J gene: TRBJ1-4; CDR3 DNA: TGTGCCAGCAGTTGGACAGGGGGGATGGAAAAACTGTTTTTT; CDR3 protein: CASSWTGGMEKLFF
D gene: .; V gene: TRBV12-5; clone size: medium-sized; J gene: TRBJ2-3; CDR3 DNA: TGTGCTAGTGTTGAGACAGGACTGACTAGCACAGATACGCAGTATTTT; CDR3 protein: CASVETGLTSTDTQYF
D gene: TRBD1; V gene: TRBV12-3/TRBV12-4; clone size: many; J gene: TRBJ2-7; CDR3 DNA: TGTGCCAGCAGTGAGGGACAGGGCCCCTACGAGCAGTACTTC; CDR3 protein: CASSEGQGPYEQYF
D gene: .; V gene: TRBV4-1; clone size: many; J gene: TRBJ2-1; CDR3 DNA: TGCGCCAGCAGCCAACCCAGGACCTTAGGCAATGAGCAGTTCTTC; CDR3 protein: CASSQPRTLGNEQFF
D gene: TRBD2; V gene: TRBV3-1; clone size: many; J gene: TRBJ2-5; CDR3 DNA: TGTGCCAGCATCGATGGGGGAGCGGGAGTTATCCAGACCCAGTACTTC; CDR3 protein: CASIDGGAGVIQTQYF
D gene: .; V gene: TRBV20-1; clone size: medium-sized; J gene: TRBJ2-3; CDR3 DNA: TGCAGTACCAGCCTGGGGGCGGGGGCCCCGCCGGATACGCAGTATTTT; CDR3 protein: CSTSLGAGAPPDTQYF
D gene: TRBD1; V gene: TRBV4-1; clone size: many; J gene: TRBJ1-1; CDR3 DNA: TGCGCCAGCAGCCAAGATCTCTGGACAGGGGGCCAGCGGACTGAAGCTTTCTTT; CDR3 protein: CASSQDLWTGGQRTEAFF
D gene: .; V gene: TRBV2; clone size: many; J gene: TRBJ1-1; CDR3 DNA: TGTGCCAGCAGTGCTACCTTCGAAGCTTTCTTT; CDR3 protein: CASSATFEAFF
D gene: TRBD2; V gene: TRBV6-9; clone size: medium-sized; J gene: TRBJ2-5; CDR3 DNA: TGTGCCAGCAGTTCCCCGGGGGGGCTGGAGACCCAGTACTTC; CDR3 protein: CASSSPGGLETQYF
D gene: .; V gene: TRBV10-1; clone size: many; J gene: TRBJ1-1; CDR3 DNA: TGCGCCAGCAGTGACGACAGGCAGTCTGAAGCTTTCTTT; CDR3 protein: CASSDDRQSEAFF
D gene: .; V gene: TRBV20-1; clone size: .; J gene: TRBJ1-1; CDR3 DNA: TGCAGTGCTAGCATGAGGACGGGGCAGGGGATTGAAGCTTTCTTT; CDR3 protein: CSASMRTGQGIEAFF
D gene: .; V gene: TRBV29-1; clone size: many; J gene: TRBJ2-3; CDR3 DNA: TGCAGCGCCCCCAAGGGGAACACAGATACGCAGTATTTT; CDR3 protein: CSAPKGNTDTQYF
D gene: .; V gene: TRBV3-1; clone size: many; J gene: TRBJ2-7; CDR3 DNA: TGTGCCACTGACGACGGCGGGCCAGGAGAGCAGTACTTC; CDR3 protein: CATDDGGPGEQYF
D gene: TRBD2; V gene: TRBV20-1; clone size: medium-sized; J gene: TRBJ2-1; CDR3 DNA: TGCAGTGCTAGCCAAATACTTAGCGGGGGGGCGTCCTACAATGAGCAGTTCTTC; CDR3 protein: CSASQILSGGASYNEQFF
D gene: .; V gene: TRBV11-3; clone size: many; J gene: TRBJ2-3; CDR3 DNA: TGTGCCAGCAGCAGGATTACAGATACGCAGTATTTT; CDR3 protein: CASSRITDTQYF
D gene: .; V gene: TRBV4-2; clone size: many; J gene: TRBJ1-5; CDR3 DNA: TGTGCCAGCAGCCAAGACAGTAACAACCAGGCTCCGCTTTTT; CDR3 protein: CASSQDSNNQAPLF
D gene: .; V gene: TRBV20-1; clone size: many; J gene: TRBJ2-3; CDR3 DNA: TGCAGTGCTCCCCAGCGATGGGGGGGCACAGATACGCAGTATTTT; CDR3 protein: CSAPQRWGGTDTQYF
D gene: .; V gene: TRBV6-1; clone size: many; J gene: TRBJ2-5; CDR3 DNA: TGTGCCAGCAGTGGAAGGCTATCGACGGAGACCCAGTACTTC; CDR3 protein: CASSGRLSTETQYF
D gene: .; V gene: TRBV6-1; clone size: many; J gene: TRBJ1-6; CDR3 DNA: TGTGCCAGCAGCGCCTACAGACGGCCGCCTCCATCACCCCTCCACTTT; CDR3 protein: CASSAYRRPPPSPLHF
D gene: .; V gene: TRBV7-3; clone size: medium-sized; J gene: TRBJ2-7; CDR3 DNA: TGTGCCAGCAGCCGACAACCGACTAGCGAGCAGTACTTC; CDR3 protein: CASSRQPTSEQYF
D gene: .; V gene: TRBV2; clone size: many; J gene: TRBJ1-4; CDR3 DNA: TGTGCCAGCAGCGGTGAGGGGCTCGGGGAAAAACTGTTTTTT; CDR3 protein: CASSGEGLGEKLFF
D gene: .; V gene: TRBV9; clone size: many; J gene: TRBJ1-6; CDR3 DNA: TGTGCCAGCAGCTCCAGCTCCTATAATTCACCCCTCCACTTT; CDR3 protein: CASSSSSYNSPLHF
D gene: .; V gene: TRBV11-3; clone size: many; J gene: TRBJ2-3; CDR3 DNA: TGTGCCAGCAGCCATGCTGGGAGCCCCACAGATACGCAGTATTTT; CDR3 protein: CASSHAGSPTDTQYF
D gene: .; V gene: TRBV7-8; clone size: many; J gene: TRBJ2-5; CDR3 DNA: TGTGCCAGCAGATACGACAGAAGGCGCGCTGTCCAAGAGACCCAGTACTTC; CDR3 protein: CASRYDRRRAVQETQYF
D gene: .; V gene: TRBV5-8; clone size: many; J gene: TRBJ2-3; CDR3 DNA: TGTGCCATCCGAAAGACAGGCAGAAATGGGGCAGATACGCAGTATTTT; CDR3 protein: CAIRKTGRNGADTQYF
D gene: .; V gene: TRBV20-1; clone size: .; J gene: TRBJ1-2; CDR3 DNA: TGCAGTGCTAGCTCCGTCTACACCTTC; CDR3 protein: CSASSVYTF
D gene: TRBD1; V gene: TRBV29-1; clone size: many; J gene: TRBJ1-1; CDR3 DNA: TGCAGCGTTGGAGGACAGGGTAGTGAAGCTTTCTTT; CDR3 protein: CSVGGQGSEAFF